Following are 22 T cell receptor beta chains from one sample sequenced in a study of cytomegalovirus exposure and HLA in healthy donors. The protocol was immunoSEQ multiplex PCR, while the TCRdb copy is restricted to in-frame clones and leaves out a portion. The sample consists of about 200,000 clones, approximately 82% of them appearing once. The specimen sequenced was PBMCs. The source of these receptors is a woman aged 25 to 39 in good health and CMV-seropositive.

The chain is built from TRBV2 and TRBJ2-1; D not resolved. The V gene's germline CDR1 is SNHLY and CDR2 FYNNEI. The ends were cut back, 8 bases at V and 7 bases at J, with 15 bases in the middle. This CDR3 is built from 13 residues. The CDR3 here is CASDAGSENEQFF. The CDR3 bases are TGTGCCAGCGATGCCGGTAGTGAGAATGAGCAGTTCTTC.

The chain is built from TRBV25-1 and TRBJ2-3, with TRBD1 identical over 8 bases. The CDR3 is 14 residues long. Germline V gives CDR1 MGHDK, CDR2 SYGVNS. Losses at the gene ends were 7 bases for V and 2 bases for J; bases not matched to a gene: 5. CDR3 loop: CASMDRVPTDTQYF. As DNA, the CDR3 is TGTGCCAGCATGGACAGGGTCCCCACAGATACGCAGTATTTT. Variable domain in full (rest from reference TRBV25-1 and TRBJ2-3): EADIYQTPRYLVIGTGKKITLECSQTMGHDKMYWYQQDPGMELHLIHYSYGVNSTEKGDLSSESTVSRIRTEHFPLTLESARPSHTSQYLCASMDRVPTDTQYFGPGTRLTVL.

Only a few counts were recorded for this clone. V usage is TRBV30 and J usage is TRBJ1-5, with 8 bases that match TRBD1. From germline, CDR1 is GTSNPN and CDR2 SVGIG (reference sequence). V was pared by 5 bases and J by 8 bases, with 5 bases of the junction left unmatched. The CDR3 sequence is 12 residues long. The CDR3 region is CAWGDRGKPQHF. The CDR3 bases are TGTGCCTGGGGTGACAGGGGAAAGCCCCAGCATTTT.

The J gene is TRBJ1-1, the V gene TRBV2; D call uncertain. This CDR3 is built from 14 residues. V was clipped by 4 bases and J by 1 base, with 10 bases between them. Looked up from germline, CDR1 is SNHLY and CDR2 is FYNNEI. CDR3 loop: CASSALFGNTEAFF. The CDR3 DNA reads TGTGCCAGCAGTGCCCTATTTGGGAACACTGAAGCTTTCTTT.

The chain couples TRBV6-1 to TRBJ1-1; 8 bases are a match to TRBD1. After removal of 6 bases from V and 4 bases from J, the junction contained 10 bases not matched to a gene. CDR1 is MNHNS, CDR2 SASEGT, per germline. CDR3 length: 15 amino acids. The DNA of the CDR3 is TGTGCCAGCAGGGGCCTCAGGGGGCAAGTCACTGAAGCTTTCTTT. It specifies CASRGLRGQVTEAFF.

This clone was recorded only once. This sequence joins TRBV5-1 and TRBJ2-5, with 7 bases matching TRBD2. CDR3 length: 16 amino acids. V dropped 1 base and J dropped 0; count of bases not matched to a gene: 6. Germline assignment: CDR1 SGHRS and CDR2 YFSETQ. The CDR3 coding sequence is TGCGCCAGCAGCTTGTACGCCAGCGGGGACCAAGAGACCCAGTACTTC. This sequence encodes CASSLYASGDQETQYF. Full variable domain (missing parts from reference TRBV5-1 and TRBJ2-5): KAGVTQTPRYLIKTRGQQVTLSCSPISGHRSVSWYQQTPGQGLQFLFEYFSETQRNKGNFPGRFSGRQFSNSRSEMNVSTLELGDSALYLCASSLYASGDQETQYFGPGTRLLVL.

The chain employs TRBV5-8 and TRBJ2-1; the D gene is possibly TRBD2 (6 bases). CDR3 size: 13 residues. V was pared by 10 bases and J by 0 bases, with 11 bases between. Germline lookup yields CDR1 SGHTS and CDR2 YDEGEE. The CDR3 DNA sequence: TGTGCCGGTCGGGGGAGCTCCTACAATGAGCAGTTCTTC. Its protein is CAGRGSSYNEQFF.

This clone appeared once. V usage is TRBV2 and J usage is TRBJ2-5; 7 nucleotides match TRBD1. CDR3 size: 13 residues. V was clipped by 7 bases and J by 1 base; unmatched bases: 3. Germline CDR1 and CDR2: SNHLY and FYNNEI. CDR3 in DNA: TGTGCCAGCACAGGGGGATTCCAAGAGACCCAGTACTTC. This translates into CASTGGFQETQYF.

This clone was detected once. The CDR3 DNA sequence: TGTGCCAGCTCACGGGAGGGACGGGGCTACGAGCAGTACTTC. Protein sequence: CASSREGRGYEQYF. This chain links TRBV18 with TRBJ2-7; 7 nucleotides align to TRBD2. The germline CDR1 and CDR2 sequences are KGHSH and LQKENI. V lost 4 bases, J lost 3 bases, and 6 bases stayed unmatched. The length of the CDR3 is 14 residues. The full variable domain, its missing parts supplied by reference TRBV18 and TRBJ2-7, is NAGVMQNPRHLVRRRGQEARLRCSPMKGHSHVYWYRQLPEEGLKFMVYLQKENIIDESGMPKERFSAEFPKEGPSILRIQQVVRGDSAAYFCASSREGRGYEQYFGPGTRLTVT.

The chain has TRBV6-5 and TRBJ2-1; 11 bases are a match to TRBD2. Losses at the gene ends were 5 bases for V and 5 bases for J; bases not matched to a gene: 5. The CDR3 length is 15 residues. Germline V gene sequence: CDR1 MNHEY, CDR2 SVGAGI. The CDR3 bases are TGTGCCAGCAGTCCCGGGACTAGCGGCAACAATGAGCAGTTCTTC. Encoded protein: CASSPGTSGNNEQFF.

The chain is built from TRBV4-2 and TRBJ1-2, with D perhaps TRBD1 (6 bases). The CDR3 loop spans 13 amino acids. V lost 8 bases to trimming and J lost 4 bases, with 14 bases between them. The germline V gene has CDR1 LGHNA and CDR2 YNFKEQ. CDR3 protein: CASGGGEGYGYTF. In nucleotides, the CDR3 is TGTGCCAGCGGGGGGGGCGAGGGCTATGGCTACACCTTC.

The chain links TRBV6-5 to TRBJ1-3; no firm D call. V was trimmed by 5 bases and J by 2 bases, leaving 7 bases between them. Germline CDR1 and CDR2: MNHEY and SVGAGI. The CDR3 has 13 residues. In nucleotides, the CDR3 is TGTGCCAGCAGTCCCCAGGCTGGAAACACCATATATTTT. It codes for CASSPQAGNTIYF.

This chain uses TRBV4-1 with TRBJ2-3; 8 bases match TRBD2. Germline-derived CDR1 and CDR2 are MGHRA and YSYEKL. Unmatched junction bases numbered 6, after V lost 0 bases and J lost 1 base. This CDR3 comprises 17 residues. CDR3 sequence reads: CASSQERLAGRTDTQYF. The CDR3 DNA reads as TGCGCCAGCAGCCAAGAACGGCTAGCGGGCCGCACAGATACGCAGTATTTT.

The CDR3 DNA sequence: TGCGCCAGCAGCTGGGACAGCCAGACTTTCTATGGCTACACCTTC. Translation gives CASSWDSQTFYGYTF. The chain uses TRBV5-1 and TRBJ1-2, with 7 nucleotides matching TRBD1. V shed 3 bases and J 4 bases; nucleotides not matched to a gene: 9. Per germline, CDR1 SGHRS and CDR2 YFSETQ. This CDR3 region has 15 residues.

The CDR3 loop reads CASSFSGRTNNEQFF. CDR3 nucleotides: TGCGCCAGCAGCTTTAGCGGGAGGACCAACAATGAGCAGTTCTTC. The chain links TRBV5-1 to TRBJ2-1; 10 nucleotides align to TRBD2. Germline V gives CDR1 SGHRS, CDR2 YFSETQ. The CDR3 is 15 residues long. V lost 2 bases, J lost 5 bases, and 4 bases stayed unmatched.

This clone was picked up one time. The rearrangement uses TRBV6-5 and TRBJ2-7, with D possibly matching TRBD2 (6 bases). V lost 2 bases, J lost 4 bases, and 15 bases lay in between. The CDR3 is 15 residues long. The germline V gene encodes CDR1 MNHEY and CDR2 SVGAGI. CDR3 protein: CASSYRPGAGYEQYF. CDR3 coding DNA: TGTGCCAGCAGTTACCGACCGGGAGCTGGATACGAGCAGTACTTC.

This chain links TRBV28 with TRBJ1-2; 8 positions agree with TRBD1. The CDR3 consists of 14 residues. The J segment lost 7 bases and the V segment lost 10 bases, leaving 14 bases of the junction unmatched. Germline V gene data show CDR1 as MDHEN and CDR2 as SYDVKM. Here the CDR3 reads CATEDRGLNSGYTF. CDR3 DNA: TGTGCCACTGAAGACAGGGGTTTAAATAGTGGCTACACCTTC.

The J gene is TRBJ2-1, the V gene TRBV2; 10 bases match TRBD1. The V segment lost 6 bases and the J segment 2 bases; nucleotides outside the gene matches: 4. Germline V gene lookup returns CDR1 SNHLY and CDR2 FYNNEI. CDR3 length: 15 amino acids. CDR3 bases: TGTGCCAGCAGCCCGGGACAGGGGACCTACAATGAGCAGTTCTTC. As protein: CASSPGQGTYNEQFF. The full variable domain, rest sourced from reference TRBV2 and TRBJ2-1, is EPEVTQTPSHQVTQMGQEVILRCVPISNHLYFYWYRQILGQKVEFLVSFYNNEISEKSEIFDDQFSVERPDGSNFTLKIRSTKLEDSAMYFCASSPGQGTYNEQFFGPGTRLTVL.

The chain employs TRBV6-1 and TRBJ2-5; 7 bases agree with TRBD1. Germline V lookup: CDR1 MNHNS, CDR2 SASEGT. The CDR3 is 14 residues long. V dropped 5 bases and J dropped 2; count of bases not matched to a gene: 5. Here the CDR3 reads CASSQGQVQETQYF. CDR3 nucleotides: TGTGCCAGCAGTCAAGGACAGGTTCAAGAGACCCAGTACTTC.

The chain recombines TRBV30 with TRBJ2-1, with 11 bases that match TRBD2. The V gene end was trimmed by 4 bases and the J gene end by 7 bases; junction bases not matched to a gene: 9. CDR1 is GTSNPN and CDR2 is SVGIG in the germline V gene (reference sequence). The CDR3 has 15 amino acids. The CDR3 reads CAWTRTSGGGNEQFF. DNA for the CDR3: TGTGCCTGGACCAGAACTAGCGGGGGAGGAAATGAGCAGTTCTTC.

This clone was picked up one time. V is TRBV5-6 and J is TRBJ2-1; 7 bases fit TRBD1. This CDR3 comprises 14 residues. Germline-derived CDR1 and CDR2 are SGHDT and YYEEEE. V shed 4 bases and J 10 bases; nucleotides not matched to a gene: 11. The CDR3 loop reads CASSGTDRSNEQFF. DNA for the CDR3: TGTGCCAGCAGCGGGACGGACAGGTCTAACGAGCAGTTCTTC.

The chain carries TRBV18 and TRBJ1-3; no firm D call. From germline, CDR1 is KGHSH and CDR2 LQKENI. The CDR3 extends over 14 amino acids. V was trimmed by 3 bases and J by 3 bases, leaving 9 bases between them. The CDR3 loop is CASSPSSYGNTIYF. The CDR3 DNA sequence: TGTGCCAGCTCACCGAGTAGTTATGGAAACACCATATATTTT. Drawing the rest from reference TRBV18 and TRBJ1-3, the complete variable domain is NAGVMQNPRHLVRRRGQEARLRCSPMKGHSHVYWYRQLPEEGLKFMVYLQKENIIDESGMPKERFSAEFPKEGPSILRIQQVVRGDSAAYFCASSPSSYGNTIYFGEGSWLTVV.